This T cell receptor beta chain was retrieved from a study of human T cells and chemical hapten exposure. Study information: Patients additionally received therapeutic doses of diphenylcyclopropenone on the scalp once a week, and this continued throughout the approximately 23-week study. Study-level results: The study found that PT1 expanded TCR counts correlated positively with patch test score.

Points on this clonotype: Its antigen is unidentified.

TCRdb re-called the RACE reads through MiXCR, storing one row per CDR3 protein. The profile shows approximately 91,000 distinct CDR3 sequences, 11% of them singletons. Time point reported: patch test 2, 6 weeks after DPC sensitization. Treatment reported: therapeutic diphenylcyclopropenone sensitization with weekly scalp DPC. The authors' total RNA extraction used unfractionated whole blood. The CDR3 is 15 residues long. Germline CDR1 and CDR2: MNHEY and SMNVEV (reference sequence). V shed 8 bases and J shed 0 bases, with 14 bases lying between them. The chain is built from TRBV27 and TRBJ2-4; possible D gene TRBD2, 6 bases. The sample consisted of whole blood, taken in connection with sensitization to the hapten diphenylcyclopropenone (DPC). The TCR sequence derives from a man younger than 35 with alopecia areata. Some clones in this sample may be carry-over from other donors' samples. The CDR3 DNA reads TGTGCCAGCGCCCCGGGAGCTCTAGCCAAAAACATTCAGTACTTC. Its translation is CASAPGALAKNIQYF.